Listed below are T cell receptor beta chains from one sample, sequenced in a study of Graves' ophthalmopathy and Graves' hyperthyroidism. Via MiXCR, TCRdb re-called the multiplex PCR reads, giving one row per CDR3 protein. This table holds some 250,000 distinct CDR3 sequences, around 50% found once. Sequencing was done on a sample of peripheral blood. The receptors were sampled from an adult man with Graves' ophthalmopathy. CDR3s include the opening cysteine and the closing phenylalanine or tryptophan. A D gene is named only where the DNA matches it firmly. Part of the rows lack a size; the others show once, few, many or a class for expanded clones.

d_gene	v_gene	abundance	j_gene	CDR3aa	CDR3nt
TRBD1	TRBV7-4	NA	TRBJ2-2	CASSVDRATGELFF	TGTGCCAGCAGCGTCGACAGGGCCACCGGGGAGCTGTTTTTT
NA	TRBV7-2	NA	TRBJ1-2	CASSETGGYGYTF	TGTGCCAGCAGTGAGACGGGAGGCTATGGCTACACCTTC
NA	TRBV10-3	NA	TRBJ1-3	CASSVQGFGNTIYF	TGTGCCAGCAGTGTGCAGGGTTTCGGAAACACCATATATTTT
NA	TRBV7-2	few	TRBJ1-2	CASSLEVAYGYTF	TGTGCCAGCAGCTTAGAGGTAGCCTATGGCTACACCTTC
NA	TRBV11-2	few	TRBJ1-2	CASSRVFSAIYGYTF	TGTGCCAGCAGCCGCGTTTTTTCAGCCATCTATGGCTACACCTTC
NA	TRBV7-2	NA	TRBJ2-7	CASSLVGTPYEQYF	TGTGCCAGCAGCTTAGTGGGGACACCATACGAGCAGTACTTC
NA	TRBV12-3/TRBV12-4	NA	TRBJ1-5	CASSPPRAGGSQPQHF	TGTGCCAGCAGCCCTCCTCGAGCGGGCGGGTCTCAGCCCCAGCATTTT
NA	TRBV7-2	NA	TRBJ1-3	CASSLLHSGNTIYF	TGTGCCAGCAGCCTCCTACACTCTGGAAACACCATATATTTT
NA	TRBV5-1	few	TRBJ2-2	CASSGGTVTGELFF	TGCGCCAGCAGCGGGGGGACCGTCACCGGGGAGCTGTTTTTT
NA	TRBV7-9	NA	TRBJ2-2	CASSRQRVNTGELFF	TGTGCCAGCAGCCGACAGAGAGTGAACACCGGGGAGCTGTTTTTT
NA	TRBV7-9	NA	TRBJ2-7	CASSLRTSSSYEQYF	TGTGCCAGCAGCTTAAGGACAAGCAGCTCCTACGAGCAGTACTTC
NA	TRBV25-1	NA	TRBJ2-6	CASSEFNAGANVLTF	TGTGCCAGCAGTGAATTTAACGCCGGGGCCAACGTCCTGACTTTC
TRBD1	TRBV10-3	NA	TRBJ1-4	CASGETGGESEKLFF	TGTGCCAGCGGGGAGACAGGGGGCGAGAGCGAAAAACTGTTTTTT
NA	TRBV24-1	few	TRBJ1-1	CATSESGTRNTEAFF	TGTGCCACCAGTGAATCGGGGACCAGGAACACTGAAGCTTTCTTT
TRBD1	TRBV10-3	NA	TRBJ2-7	CASGPGQPYEQYF	TGTGCCAGCGGACCGGGACAGCCCTACGAGCAGTACTTC
TRBD2	TRBV20-1	NA	TRBJ2-5	CSARTPWGGGETQYF	TGCAGTGCTAGAACCCCCTGGGGCGGGGGAGAGACCCAGTACTTC
NA	TRBV5-1	NA	TRBJ1-4	CASSTTATNEKLFF	TGCGCCAGCAGCACGACAGCAACTAATGAAAAACTGTTTTTT
NA	TRBV6-1	NA	TRBJ2-7	CASSYTYEQYF	TGTGCCAGCAGTTACACCTACGAGCAGTACTTC
TRBD2	TRBV2	many	TRBJ2-7	CARRRTSGVGYEQYF	TGTGCCAGACGGCGGACTAGCGGGGTAGGGTACGAGCAGTACTTC
NA	TRBV10-3	many	TRBJ2-6	CAISGSGTPGANVLTF	TGTGCCATCAGTGGTAGTGGGACTCCTGGGGCCAACGTCCTGACTTTC
TRBD2	TRBV2	NA	TRBJ2-5	CASREGTETQYF	TGTGCCTCCAGGGAGGGCACAGAGACCCAGTACTTC
NA	TRBV6-2/TRBV6-3	NA	TRBJ2-7	CASRSTGSYEQYF	TGTGCCAGCAGATCCACAGGTTCCTACGAGCAGTACTTC
NA	TRBV2	once	TRBJ2-5	CASSDPRQGGQGETQYF	TGTGCCAGCAGTGACCCCCGACAGGGAGGGCAAGGGGAGACCCAGTACTTC
NA	TRBV7-9	few	TRBJ1-1	CATNQGWRGRQRDTEAFF	TGTGCCACCAACCAGGGGTGGCGCGGGAGGCAGAGGGACACTGAAGCTTTCTTT
TRBD2	TRBV20-1	NA	TRBJ2-5	CSASLSGRPQETQYF	TGCAGTGCTTCCCTTAGCGGGAGACCCCAAGAGACCCAGTACTTC
NA	TRBV7-2	many	TRBJ1-2	CASSLEAVPFYGYTF	TGTGCCAGCAGCTTAGAGGCAGTCCCATTTTATGGCTACACCTTC
TRBD1	TRBV7-2	few	TRBJ1-4	CACREGALEKLFF	TGTGCCTGTAGGGAGGGGGCTCTAGAAAAACTGTTTTTT
NA	TRBV24-1	many	TRBJ2-7	CATSDLTGREQYF	TGTGCCACCAGTGATTTGACAGGCCGCGAGCAGTACTTC
NA	TRBV19	few	TRBJ1-5	CASSIESEGDSNQPQHF	TGTGCCAGTAGTATAGAATCTGAGGGGGATAGCAATCAGCCCCAGCATTTT
NA	TRBV10-3	NA	TRBJ2-3	CAISATSTDTQYF	TGTGCCATCAGTGCTACTAGCACAGATACGCAGTATTTT
NA	TRBV19	few	TRBJ1-5	CASSMQISNQPQHF	TGTGCCAGTAGTATGCAGATTAGCAATCAGCCCCAGCATTTT
TRBD2	TRBV5-1	NA	TRBJ2-7	CASSTGLAGSSYEQYF	TGCGCCAGCAGCACCGGACTAGCGGGGAGCTCCTACGAGCAGTACTTC
NA	TRBV7-2	few	TRBJ2-7	CASRPGQPSQGEQYF	TGTGCCAGCAGGCCAGGACAGCCCTCTCAAGGCGAGCAGTACTTC
TRBD1	TRBV20-1	few	TRBJ2-7	CSAGDSHAFYEQYF	TGCAGTGCGGGGGACAGCCACGCTTTCTACGAGCAGTACTTC
NA	TRBV10-1	NA	TRBJ1-5	CASSESGRGNQPQHF	TGCGCCAGCAGTGAGTCGGGAAGAGGCAATCAGCCCCAGCATTTT
NA	TRBV5-4	few	TRBJ1-1	CASSSGRQTNTEAFF	TGTGCCAGCAGCTCAGGCCGGCAGACGAACACTGAAGCTTTCTTT
TRBD1	TRBV9	NA	TRBJ1-2	CASSPQPGQGAVRAMEGYTF	TGTGCCAGCAGCCCTCAGCCTGGACAGGGGGCGGTCCGAGCTATGGAGGGCTACACCTTC
TRBD1	TRBV10-2	NA	TRBJ2-7	CASRAGGLDEQYF	TGTGCCAGCAGGGCAGGGGGCTTGGACGAGCAGTACTTC
NA	TRBV10-3	NA	TRBJ2-1	CAISVTTGSYEQFF	TGTGCCATCAGCGTGACTACCGGGTCCTACGAGCAGTTCTTC
NA	TRBV9	once	TRBJ2-2	CASSVGSGGPGELFF	TGTGCCAGCAGCGTAGGGTCCGGGGGCCCCGGGGAGCTGTTTTTT
TRBD1	TRBV6-2/TRBV6-3	NA	TRBJ1-1	CASSYWTGGMSTEAFF	TGTGCCAGCAGTTACTGGACAGGGGGCATGAGCACTGAAGCTTTCTTT
NA	TRBV29-1	once	TRBJ2-5	CSVRGYQETQYF	TGCAGCGTCAGGGGATACCAAGAGACCCAGTACTTC
NA	TRBV15	few	TRBJ1-4	CATSRDSAGGGMFF	TGTGCCACCAGCAGAGATAGTGCCGGTGGTGGTATGTTTTTT
NA	TRBV19	NA	TRBJ1-3	CASTGDHTTGNTIYF	TGTGCCAGTACCGGGGACCATACCACTGGAAACACCATATATTTT
NA	TRBV20-1	NA	TRBJ2-7	CSARPQTYEQYF	TGCAGTGCTAGGCCACAAACCTACGAGCAGTACTTC
NA	TRBV20-1	many	TRBJ1-3	CSAYAGRTSGNTIYF	TGCAGTGCCTACGCCGGACGGACCTCTGGAAACACCATATATTTT
TRBD1	TRBV10-3	NA	TRBJ2-2	CAISESLGGANTGELFF	TGTGCCATCAGTGAGTCTCTAGGGGGCGCGAACACCGGGGAGCTGTTTTTT
TRBD2	TRBV10-2	few	TRBJ2-7	CASSRTSGSHEQYF	TGCGCCAGCAGCAGGACTAGCGGGAGCCACGAGCAGTACTTC
NA	TRBV9	NA	TRBJ1-6	CASSSPFGGPLHF	TGTGCCAGCAGTTCGCCCTTCGGCGGACCCCTCCACTTT
TRBD2	TRBV20-1	NA	TRBJ2-7	CSANLAGGPGEQYF	TGCAGTGCAAATCTAGCGGGAGGGCCAGGCGAGCAGTACTTC
NA	TRBV9	few	TRBJ1-6	CASNAGLWDNSPLHF	TGTGCCAGCAACGCGGGACTTTGGGATAATTCACCCCTCCACTTT
NA	TRBV2	NA	TRBJ1-2	CASSPSTGQPNYGYTF	TGTGCCAGCAGTCCGTCAACAGGGCAACCAAACTATGGCTACACCTTC
NA	TRBV12-3/TRBV12-4	NA	TRBJ1-1	CASLVSGDTEAFF	TGTGCCAGTTTAGTCTCGGGAGACACTGAAGCTTTCTTT
TRBD1	TRBV20-1	few	TRBJ2-7	CSAGTPGQGFNFYEQYF	TGCAGTGCTGGAACCCCGGGACAGGGGTTTAACTTCTACGAGCAGTACTTC
NA	TRBV6-5	NA	TRBJ1-1	CASTGQRNTEAFF	TGTGCCAGCACTGGACAGAGGAACACTGAAGCTTTCTTT
NA	TRBV11-2	NA	TRBJ1-1	CASTHQTSANTEAFF	TGTGCCAGCACCCACCAGACGTCTGCGAACACTGAAGCTTTCTTT
TRBD1	TRBV29-1	few	TRBJ1-4	CSVEGQDEKLFF	TGCAGCGTTGAGGGACAGGATGAAAAACTGTTTTTT
NA	TRBV7-2	NA	TRBJ2-6	CASSPRQISGANVLTF	TGTGCCAGCAGCCCAAGACAGATCTCTGGGGCCAACGTCCTGACTTTC
TRBD2	TRBV7-2	NA	TRBJ2-1	CASSGGTYNEQFF	TGTGCCAGCTCGGGGGGGACCTACAATGAGCAGTTCTTC
NA	TRBV7-3	NA	TRBJ1-4	CASRPGGVNEKLFF	TGTGCCAGCAGACCGGGGGGGGTTAATGAAAAACTGTTTTTT